A selection of T cell receptor beta chains follows, all from one sample in a study of breast tumors, draining lymph nodes, adjacent tissues. From the multiplex PCR reads, TCRdb called clonotypes with MiXCR, one entry per CDR3 protein. Of more than 100,000 distinct CDR3 sequences in the sample, around 22% are singletons; the top ten hold 2.5% to 3%. Sequenced: axillary lymph node tissue. The source is a female donor with breast cancer. Some clones in this sample may be carry-over from other donors' samples. Each CDR3 is given with its conserved first and last residue.

V | CDR3
TRBV12-3/TRBV12-4 | CASSRGVFRAGDTQYF
TRBV7-8 | CASSILAGVGTDTQYF
TRBV20-1 | CSARDPSGIGSPDTQYF
TRBV6-6 | CASSYPKGQDHEQFF
TRBV4-3 | CASSQDEYQPQHF
TRBV15 | CATSGRGSIKETQYF
TRBV19 | CASSSRSDSLLAKNIQYF
TRBV9 | CASSGPGGAEDEQYF
TRBV4-3 | CASSPGPLDRGVNEKLFF
TRBV24-1 | CATSVGLAGSNEQFF
TRBV5-1 | CASSLMTGVYEQFF
TRBV5-1 | CASSSAGSGGNEQFF
TRBV28 | CASSPHGQGAWYGYTF
TRBV24-1 | CATSDVAGDRAYNEQFF
TRBV4-2 | CASSLGTSGSPGELFF
TRBV7-2 | CASSPGLAGINEQFF
TRBV6-1 | CASRNGQGENEKPFF
TRBV19 | CASSIGTGPGGYTF
TRBV19 | CASSMGGDLGTGDYEQYF
TRBV4-2 | CASGSAELAKDTQYF
TRBV28 | CASSSLGGAQETQYF